A selection of T cell receptor beta chains follows, all from one sample in a study of blood T cell repertoires in COVID-19. Data came from immunoSEQ multiplex PCR; TCRdb stores just in-frame clones and leaves some out. Of approximately 75,000 clones listed, less than 85% were seen once; the top ten hold 2.5% to 3%. Material for sequencing was peripheral blood. Receptors originate from a human donor with acute or convalescent COVID-19. The donor label of this sample is uncertain. The CDR3 runs from the conserved cysteine through the conserved F or W. The D gene is left open where the match is weak. Some rows have no size entry. The others give once, few or many, or a class for an expanded clone.

TRBD1	NA	TRBV28	TRBJ1-4	TGTGCCAGCACCACCGGGACAGGGGGAGTAAAACTGTTTTTT	CASTTGTGGVKLFF
TRBD2	once	TRBV30	TRBJ2-7	TGTGCCTGGAGCGGGGGACTAGCGGTTTCCTACGAGCAGTACTTC	CAWSGGLAVSYEQYF
NA	few	TRBV10-3	TRBJ1-6	TGTGCCATCAAGAATGGCCACGATAATTCACCCCTCCACTTT	CAIKNGHDNSPLHF
NA	NA	TRBV7-9	TRBJ1-2	TGTGCCAGCAGCTTAGTCGGGACACCCTATGGCTACACCTTC	CASSLVGTPYGYTF
NA	NA	TRBV19	TRBJ1-6	TGTGCCAGTACCACCACAGGGAATTCACCCCTCCACTTT	CASTTTGNSPLHF
TRBD1	NA	TRBV28	TRBJ2-2	TGTGCCAGCAGTTCCGGACAGGGTTGGAACACCGGGGAGCTGTTTTTT	CASSSGQGWNTGELFF
NA	NA	TRBV6-5	TRBJ1-1	TGTGCCAGCAGCACCCAGACAGGTGAAGCTTTCTTT	CASSTQTGEAFF
TRBD1	few	TRBV5-1	TRBJ1-1	TGCGCCAGCAGGGCACAGGGGGGTAACACTGAAGCTTTCTTT	CASRAQGGNTEAFF
TRBD2	NA	TRBV9	TRBJ2-1	TGTGCCAGCAGCCCGACCCCTAGAGCGGGAGGGTACAATGAGCAGTTCTTC	CASSPTPRAGGYNEQFF
NA	NA	TRBV6-1	TRBJ2-7	TGTGCCAGCAGTGAAGCGTACGGCTACGAGCAGTACTTC	CASSEAYGYEQYF
TRBD1	NA	TRBV5-6	TRBJ2-4	TGTGCCAGCAGCGTGAGGTGGACAGGAAACATTCAGTACTTC	CASSVRWTGNIQYF
TRBD2	NA	TRBV27	TRBJ2-1	TGTGCCAGCAGTCTCTGGACTAGCGGGAGTAGGAATGAGCAGTTCTTC	CASSLWTSGSRNEQFF
TRBD1	NA	TRBV28	TRBJ1-2	TGTGCCAGCAGTTTAGGGACAGGGGGCTTCTATGGCTACACCTTC	CASSLGTGGFYGYTF
NA	NA	TRBV5-5	TRBJ1-2	TGTGCCAGCAGCTTGGGACAGGTTTCGCCTAACTATGGCTACACCTTC	CASSLGQVSPNYGYTF
NA	few	TRBV7-9	TRBJ1-4	TGTGCCAGCAGCTTAGCGCGGGCCGGAGGTGGTGAAAAACTGTTTTTT	CASSLARAGGGEKLFF
TRBD2	NA	TRBV11-3	TRBJ2-1	TGTGCCAGCAGCTCGACTAGCGGGACCTACAATGAGCAGTTCTTC	CASSSTSGTYNEQFF
TRBD2	once	TRBV11-2	TRBJ2-2	TGTGCCAGCAGCTTAGTTGGACGGGGGGCCGGGGAGCTGTTTTTT	CASSLVGRGAGELFF
TRBD2	NA	TRBV24-1	TRBJ2-2	TGTGCCACCAGTGATGCGGGAGTCACCGGGGAGCTGTTTTTT	CATSDAGVTGELFF
NA	NA	TRBV6-1	TRBJ2-5	TGTGCCAGCAGTGAATCAGGGTGGGAGACCCAGTACTTC	CASSESGWETQYF
NA	medium-sized	TRBV4-3	TRBJ1-2	TGCGCCAGCAGCCCGACAGGCTTCTATGGCTACACCTTC	CASSPTGFYGYTF
TRBD1	NA	TRBV19	TRBJ1-3	TGTGCCAGTAGTCTCCGGGACAGGGCACCCGGAAACACCATATATTTT	CASSLRDRAPGNTIYF
TRBD2	NA	TRBV2	TRBJ2-5	TGTGCCAGCACCCAACTAGCGGGGGGGCCGGGGACCCAGTACTTC	CASTQLAGGPGTQYF
TRBD1	NA	TRBV2	TRBJ1-5	TGTGCCAGCAGTTTAACAGGGGGGAGTCAGCCCCAGCATTTT	CASSLTGGSQPQHF
NA	NA	TRBV12-3/TRBV12-4	TRBJ1-1	TGTGCCAGCACCTCGACAGGACCTGAAGCTTTCTTT	CASTSTGPEAFF
TRBD1	NA	TRBV9	TRBJ1-4	TGTGCCAGCAGCGCTACGGGACAGGGCGTAGAAAAACTGTTTTTT	CASSATGQGVEKLFF
TRBD2	NA	TRBV12-3/TRBV12-4	TRBJ2-7	TGTGCCAGCACCCTAGCGGGACAGTACGAGCAGTACTTC	CASTLAGQYEQYF
NA	NA	TRBV25-1	TRBJ1-6	TGTGCCAGCAGTGCCGCGGGGTTGGATAATTCACCCCTCCACTTT	CASSAAGLDNSPLHF
TRBD2	few	TRBV7-2	TRBJ2-7	TGTGCCAGCAGCACCTCTAGCGGGAGCTCCTACGAGCAGTACTTC	CASSTSSGSSYEQYF
NA	few	TRBV6-5	TRBJ1-2	TGTGCCAGCGGGGAGTACGATGGCTACACCTTC	CASGEYDGYTF
TRBD1	NA	TRBV2	TRBJ2-1	TGTGCCAGCAGTCGATACCGGGACAGACAGTTCTTC	CASSRYRDRQFF
NA	NA	TRBV24-1	TRBJ2-1	TGTGCCACCAGTGATCCCGCCCGGGAGAGCTCCTACAATGAGCAGTTCTTC	CATSDPARESSYNEQFF
NA	NA	TRBV3-1/TRBV3-2	TRBJ1-6	TGTGCCAGCAGCCACGGTCGAGCGGATTCACCCCTCCACTTT	CASSHGRADSPLHF
NA	NA	TRBV24-1	TRBJ2-2	TGTGCCACCAGTGATTTGCAATCTGGGTCAGGCGGGGAGCTGTTTTTT	CATSDLQSGSGGELFF
NA	few	TRBV4-3	TRBJ2-5	TGCGCCAGCAGCCAAGATCTTGGGGTAGGAGGCGAGACCCAGTACTTC	CASSQDLGVGGETQYF
TRBD2	NA	TRBV3-1/TRBV3-2	TRBJ2-5	TGTGCCAGCAGGAAAGCGGGGGAGCCCCAAGAGACCCAGTACTTC	CASRKAGEPQETQYF
TRBD2	NA	TRBV4-2	TRBJ2-1	TGTGCCAGCAGAAGGACTAGCGGGGGGACGTACAATGAGCAGTTCTTC	CASRRTSGGTYNEQFF
NA	NA	TRBV19	TRBJ1-1	TGTGCCAGTAGTACAGGACGGGGTCTAACGAACGGTTTCTTT	CASSTGRGLTNGFF
NA	NA	TRBV6-5	TRBJ1-6	TGTGCCAGCACAAAGAGCTCCTATAATTCACCCCTCCACTTT	CASTKSSYNSPLHF
NA	NA	TRBV28	TRBJ2-1	TGTGCCAGCAGTTTCGTTAACAATGAGCAGTTCTTC	CASSFVNNEQFF
NA	NA	TRBV27	TRBJ1-1	TGTGCCAGCAGTTTATCTCAAAGCATTGGGCGCGGGGCTTTCTTT	CASSLSQSIGRGAFF
TRBD1	NA	TRBV12-5	TRBJ1-2	TGTGCTAGTGGTTTTGGCAGGGGGTTCTATGGCTACACCTTC	CASGFGRGFYGYTF